The 10 T cell receptor beta chains below come from one sample, sequenced in a study of beta chain features in type 1 diabetes. The whole isolated RNA underwent reverse transcription, so sequencing captured expressed TCRB transcripts. Sequencing was performed with immunoSEQ multiplex PCR; in TCRdb, only in-frame clones are kept and a portion is missing. The table has a few hundred thousand clones, more than 12% seen once. Sequencing used naive CD4+ T cells from blood. The source of these receptors is a young woman in good health.

This clone was found a few times. DNA of the CDR3: TGTGCCGGGGGGGGGACATTACGGACCGAGCAGTACTTC. Its translation is CAGGGTLRTEQYF. V is TRBV28 and J is TRBJ2-7; tentatively, D is TRBD2 (7 bases). V shed 11 bases and J shed 6 bases, with 20 bases lying between them. CDR1 is MDHEN and CDR2 is SYDVKM in the germline V gene. This CDR3 region has 13 residues.

In this sample, this clone turned up a few times. The chain recombines TRBV9 with TRBJ1-4; 7 bases match TRBD1. V lost 2 bases to trimming and J lost 8 bases; unmatched junction nucleotides: 9. The germline CDR1 and CDR2 sequences are SGDLS and YYNGEE. The CDR3 consists of 15 residues. The CDR3 DNA is TGTGCCAGCAGCGTGTCGACAGGGTTGAACGAAAAACTGTTTTTT. Translation gives CASSVSTGLNEKLFF.

The chain is built from TRBV30 and TRBJ1-4; D is unclear. The CDR3 has 14 amino acids. CDR1 is GTSNPN and CDR2 is SVGIG in the germline V gene (reference sequence). The ends were cut back, 0 bases at V and 7 bases at J, with 12 bases in the middle. This CDR3 is CAWSVLRGGEKLFF. The DNA of the CDR3 is TGTGCCTGGAGTGTACTTAGAGGAGGTGAAAAACTGTTTTTT.

The chain uses TRBV7-2 and TRBJ2-1, with 7 bases matching TRBD2. Per germline, CDR1 SGHTA and CDR2 FQGNSA. Unmatched junction bases numbered 5, after V lost 4 bases and J lost 8 bases. The CDR3 loop spans 13 amino acids. The CDR3 nucleotides are TGTGCCAGCAGCTCGGAGCGGGGATATGAGCAGTTCTTC. Its translation is CASSSERGYEQFF.

This chain connects TRBV27 to TRBJ2-5; TRBD2 matches at 10 bases. The CDR3 contains 14 residues. Germline trimming cut 8 bases from V and 1 base from J; bases unmatched to any gene: 4. Germline V gene sequence: CDR1 MNHEY, CDR2 SMNVEV (reference sequence). This CDR3 is CASRTSGVQETQYF. DNA of the CDR3: TGTGCCAGCCGGACTAGCGGAGTCCAAGAGACCCAGTACTTC.

CDR3 region: CASSVLELAGRGEQFF. The CDR3 coding sequence is TGTGCCAGCAGCGTTCTGGAACTAGCGGGAAGAGGCGAGCAGTTCTTC. This chain links TRBV9 with TRBJ2-1; 10 nucleotides agree with TRBD2. Trimming cost V 2 bases and J 10 bases; bases outside gene matches: 12. Per germline, CDR1 SGDLS and CDR2 YYNGEE. The CDR3 sequence is 16 residues long.

This clone was observed a few times. The germline gene is not matched at one end of the junction; a read error may be the cause. J is TRBJ2-5 and V is TRBV7-7; D might be TRBD2 (6 bases). This CDR3 spans 16 amino acids. CDR1 is SSHAT and CDR2 is FNYEAQ in the germline V gene (reference sequence). In DNA form, the CDR3 reads TGTGCTAGCAGCGGCGGAACAGCGGGTCCCATGGAGACCCAGTACTTC. Amino acid sequence: CASSGGTAGPMETQYF.

V and J are TRBV18 and TRBJ2-5; 8 nucleotides agree with TRBD2. CDR1 and CDR2 from the germline V gene are KGHSH and LQKENI. The CDR3 totals 16 residues. J gave up 4 bases and V 3 bases, and 10 bases lay outside the gene matches. The CDR3 reads CASSPRSSGSGETQYF. For the CDR3, the DNA is TGTGCCAGCTCACCCAGATCCAGCGGGAGTGGAGAGACCCAGTACTTC. The whole variable domain, remainder taken from reference TRBV18 and TRBJ2-5, is NAGVMQNPRHLVRRRGQEARLRCSPMKGHSHVYWYRQLPEEGLKFMVYLQKENIIDESGMPKERFSAEFPKEGPSILRIQQVVRGDSAAYFCASSPRSSGSGETQYFGPGTRLLVL.

The CDR3 sequence: CASETGGRTEAFF. As DNA, the CDR3 is TGTGCCAGCGAGACAGGGGGAAGGACTGAAGCTTTCTTT. V is TRBV6-1 and J is TRBJ1-1; 9 bases match TRBD1. Trimming cost V 8 bases and J 5 bases; bases outside gene matches: 6. The CDR3 is 13 amino acids. Germline CDR1 and CDR2: MNHNS and SASEGT.

This clone has more than one count but fewer than ten. The J gene is TRBJ2-7, the V gene TRBV29-1, with a weak D call TRBD1 (6 bases). This CDR3 is built from 13 residues. Germline V CDR1 and CDR2: SQVTM, ANQGSEA. V was clipped by 4 bases and J by 6 bases, with 16 bases between them. The CDR3 bases are TGCAGCGTTGGTAGGCCAGGGGCGACCGAGCAGTACTTC. Translating gives CSVGRPGATEQYF.